The 29 T cell receptor beta chains below all came from one sample that was sequenced in a study of OX40 agonist ivuxolimab in advanced cancers. Method: immunoSEQ multiplex PCR; TCRdb's copy keeps in-frame clones and lacks some. The sample consists of 70,000 to 95,000 clones, roughly 82% of them appearing once. The specimen comprised CD4+ or CD8+ T cells sorted from blood, sampled in a trial of the OX40 agonist ivuxolimab. The receptors originated from an adult with an advanced solid tumor such as melanoma, head and neck, liver or kidney cancer.

The rearrangement links TRBV5-5 to TRBJ1-1, with 7 nucleotides matching TRBD1. V dropped 4 bases and J dropped 4; count of bases not matched to a gene: 10. The germline V gene encodes CDR1 SGHKS and CDR2 YYEKEE (reference sequence). The length of the CDR3 is 15 residues. The CDR3 loop reads CASSARQGMGTEAFF. The CDR3 nucleotides read TGTGCCAGCAGCGCCCGACAGGGAATGGGCACTGAAGCTTTCTTT.

The chain employs TRBV7-2 and TRBJ1-4; D not resolved. Per germline, CDR1 SGHTA and CDR2 FQGNSA. The CDR3 extends over 13 amino acids. With 4 bases removed from V and 8 bases from J, the gap between germline ends came to 11 bases. The CDR3 here is CASSSWGEEKLFF. The CDR3, as DNA: TGTGCCAGCAGCTCCTGGGGTGAGGAAAAACTGTTTTTT. Based on the CDR3 plus reference TRBV7-2 and TRBJ1-4, the full variable domain is GAGVSQSPSNKVTEKGKDVELRCDPISGHTALYWYRQSLGQGLEFLIYFQGNSAPDKSGLPSDRFSAERTGGSVSTLTIQRTQQEDSAVYLCASSSWGEEKLFFGSGTQLSVL.

The chain recombines TRBV2 with TRBJ1-1; 7 bases agree with TRBD1. Germline-derived CDR1 and CDR2 are SNHLY and FYNNEI. The CDR3 runs to 15 residues. The junction had 13 bases not matched to a gene; V was cut back by 10 bases and J by 2 bases. The CDR3 is CATIKEGAVNTEAFF. The CDR3 coding sequence is TGTGCCACTATCAAGGAGGGGGCAGTCAACACTGAAGCTTTCTTT.

The V call is TRBV15, the J call TRBJ2-2; possibly TRBD2 for D (5 bases). Germline CDR1 and CDR2: LNHNV and YYDKDF (reference sequence). The length of the CDR3 is 11 residues. Trimming left V 5 bases short and J 15 bases short, with 13 bases between. CDR3 nucleotides: TGTGCCACCAGCCCGACTTTCGGGGTGTTTTTT. This gives the protein CATSPTFGVFF.

V usage is TRBV30 and J usage is TRBJ2-7; D might be TRBD1 (6 bases). V lost 3 bases and J lost 2, with 11 bases in between. There are 13 residues in the CDR3. The germline V gene encodes CDR1 GTSNPN and CDR2 SVGIG (reference sequence). CDR3 protein: CAWRQGMTYEQYF. Written as DNA, the CDR3 is TGTGCCTGGAGACAGGGTATGACCTACGAGCAGTACTTC.

The chain has TRBV11-2 and TRBJ1-1; no reliable D call. The V end was cut by 1 base, the J end by 3 bases, with 6 bases between. The CDR3 is 13 amino acids. CDR1 SGHAT and CDR2 FQNNGV come from the germline V gene. This CDR3 reads CASSLVAYTEAFF. The CDR3 DNA is TGTGCCAGCAGCTTAGTTGCTTACACTGAAGCTTTCTTT.

The genes are TRBV19 and TRBJ1-1; 7 bases fit TRBD1. The germline V gene encodes CDR1 LNHDA and CDR2 SQIVND (reference sequence). The CDR3 spans 15 residues. Trimming removed 3 bases from V and 5 bases from J; junction bases left unmatched: 9. The CDR3 spells CASSIRRQGRTEAFF. The CDR3 DNA reads as TGTGCCAGTAGTATTAGGCGACAGGGTCGGACTGAAGCTTTCTTT.

The table lists this clone with a count of one. The chain links TRBV14 to TRBJ1-1; no definite D call. The CDR3 sequence is 13 residues long. Germline CDR1 is SGHDN and CDR2 is FVKESK. Trimming shortened V by 6 bases and J by 1 base, and 9 bases separated the two germline ends. CDR3 residues: CASSFGRNTEAFF. CDR3 in DNA: TGTGCCAGCAGTTTTGGGCGGAACACTGAAGCTTTCTTT. Complete variable domain (other parts from reference TRBV14 and TRBJ1-1): EAGVTQFPSHSVIEKGQTVTLRCDPISGHDNLYWYRRVMGKEIKFLLHFVKESKQDESGMPNNRFLAERTGGTYSTLKVQPAELEDSGVYFCASSFGRNTEAFFGQGTRLTVV.

This clone has more than one count but fewer than ten. Its ends do not fully match the called genes, so a read error is possible. CDR3 region: CASSASGGERYF. The CDR3 DNA reads TGTGCCAGCAGCGCTAGCGGGGGGGAGCGGTACTTC. The chain has TRBV7-2 and TRBJ2-7; 12 bases are a match to TRBD2. The CDR3 length is 12 residues. Germline CDR1 reads SGHTA; CDR2 reads FQGNSA.

This clone came up once. The chain links TRBV6-1 to TRBJ1-1; no reliable D call. Trimming removed 5 bases from V and 5 bases from J, with 12 bases in between. Germline CDR1 MNHNS, CDR2 SASEGT. CDR3 length equals 13 residues. The CDR3 region is CASSSTRQTEAFF. CDR3 nucleotide sequence: TGTGCCAGCAGTAGTACAAGGCAGACTGAAGCTTTCTTT.

The chain is built from TRBV30 and TRBJ2-7, with 7 positions matching TRBD2. The CDR3 has 14 amino acids. Unmatched junction bases numbered 15, after V lost 8 bases and J lost 5 bases. Germline CDR1 is GTSNPN and CDR2 is SVGIG (reference sequence). CDR3 sequence (DNA): TGTGCCGGGTCTATCGGGGGGAAAGTCGACGAGCAGTACTTC. Encoded protein: CAGSIGGKVDEQYF.

The chain uses TRBV19 and TRBJ1-1; TRBD1 aligns across 9 bases. After removal of 5 bases from V and 8 bases from J, the junction contained 9 bases not matched to a gene. This CDR3 has 14 residues. In germline, CDR1 is LNHDA, CDR2 SQIVND (reference sequence). CDR3 residues: CASSVQGAHPEAFF. CDR3 in DNA: TGTGCCAGTAGTGTACAGGGGGCGCATCCCGAAGCTTTCTTT.

The chain uses TRBV9 and TRBJ1-3; 10 bases are a match to TRBD1. J lost 4 bases, V lost 4 bases, and 8 bases had no gene match. This CDR3 contains 16 residues. Germline CDR1 is SGDLS and CDR2 is YYNGEE. The CDR3 spells CASSPLPGQGGNTIYF. The CDR3, as DNA: TGTGCCAGCAGCCCCCTGCCGGGACAGGGGGGAAACACCATATATTTT.

V usage is TRBV6-6 and J usage is TRBJ2-7; D possibly matches TRBD1 or TRBD2 (5 bases each). Germline loops: CDR1 MNHNY, CDR2 SVGAGI (reference sequence). The CDR3 is 13 amino acids. The V end was cut by 6 bases, the J end by 2 bases, with 11 bases between. In nucleotides, the CDR3 is TGTGCCAGCAGGGCGATGGGGGCCTACGAGCAGTACTTC. As protein: CASRAMGAYEQYF.

This clone was found a few times. The chain links TRBV5-1 to TRBJ2-1, with D unclear. The CDR3 spans 14 residues. The V gene lost 5 bases and the J gene lost 0 bases, with 9 bases spanning the gap. Looked up from germline, CDR1 is SGHRS and CDR2 is YFSETQ. CDR3 coding DNA: TGCGCCAGCAGGCAGACACCCTCCTACAATGAGCAGTTCTTC. Protein: CASRQTPSYNEQFF.

V and J are TRBV5-1 and TRBJ1-2, with D possibly TRBD1 on 5 matching bases. Trimming removed 4 bases at V and 8 bases at J, with 24 bases between. Germline V lookup: CDR1 SGHRS, CDR2 YFSETQ. The CDR3 runs 16 residues. The CDR3 loop is CASSLTSKSGGEGYTF. The DNA for the CDR3 is TGCGCCAGCAGCCTGACATCAAAAAGCGGGGGTGAAGGCTACACCTTC.

The chain is built from TRBV5-4 and TRBJ1-6; TRBD1 aligns across 7 bases. Trimming at V came to 2 bases and at J to 9 bases, leaving 8 bases not matched to a gene. CDR1 is SGHNT, CDR2 YYREEE, per germline (reference sequence). The CDR3 covers 15 residues. CDR3 amino acids: CASSFIDREGSPLHF. CDR3 nucleotide sequence: TGTGCCAGCAGCTTCATCGACAGGGAAGGTTCACCCCTCCACTTT.

The rearrangement links TRBV30 to TRBJ2-3; possible D gene TRBD1, 6 bases. With 7 bases removed from V and 6 bases from J, the gap between germline ends came to 20 bases. Germline V gene lookup returns CDR1 GTSNPN and CDR2 SVGIG (reference sequence). CDR3 length: 14 amino acids. CDR3 sequence reads: CASTTGGARDTQYF. The CDR3 DNA is TGTGCCTCCACGACTGGGGGCGCGAGGGATACGCAGTATTTT.

The rearrangement joins TRBV5-1 to TRBJ1-2; TRBD1 agrees at 7 bases. The V gene's germline CDR1 is SGHRS and CDR2 YFSETQ. Unmatched junction bases numbered 9, after V lost 0 bases and J lost 7 bases. The CDR3 is 15 residues long. The chain's CDR3 is CASSLEGGHTTGYTF. The CDR3 coding sequence is TGCGCCAGCAGCTTGGAAGGGGGCCACACTACTGGCTACACCTTC.

The V and J genes are TRBV10-1 and TRBJ1-1; D remains unclear. The V gene lost 3 bases and the J gene lost 2 bases, with 7 bases spanning the gap. Germline CDR1 is WNHNN and CDR2 is SYGVQD (reference sequence). This CDR3 has 13 amino acids. The CDR3 DNA is TGCGCCAGCAGTGATGCGCTTAACACTGAAGCTTTCTTT. Its protein is CASSDALNTEAFF.

V usage is TRBV5-1 and J usage is TRBJ2-3; 7 bases fit TRBD2. Germline values: CDR1 SGHRS, CDR2 YFSETQ. The CDR3 spans 14 residues. V shed 4 bases, J shed 5 bases, and the junction held 7 bases outside the gene matches. This CDR3 is CASSAGLLLDTQYF. The CDR3 DNA reads TGCGCCAGCAGCGCGGGACTATTACTAGATACGCAGTATTTT.

This chain uses TRBV2 with TRBJ2-3, with D perhaps TRBD2 (5 bases). CDR1 is SNHLY and CDR2 is FYNNEI in the germline V gene. The CDR3 contains 15 residues. Trimming removed 4 bases at V and 3 bases at J, with 14 bases between. For the CDR3, the DNA is TGTGCCAGCAGTGTTATCGGACTTGGTACAGATACGCAGTATTTT. This translates into CASSVIGLGTDTQYF.

The gene calls are TRBV7-2 and TRBJ2-5; the D is unclear. The last part of the DNA fits TRBJ2-7 better; the J call may be wrong. The CDR3 has 13 amino acids. Germline assignment: CDR1 SGHTA and CDR2 FQGNSA. CDR3 region: CASSSGIKDEQYF. As DNA, the CDR3 is TGTGCCAGCAGCTCCGGAATCAAGGACGAGCAGTACTTC.

The chain has TRBV5-1 and TRBJ2-1; 12 positions match TRBD2. J was trimmed by 4 bases and V by 0 bases; bases with no gene match: 2. CDR1 is SGHRS and CDR2 is YFSETQ in the germline V gene. The CDR3 has 16 amino acids. The DNA for the CDR3 is TGCGCCAGCAGCTTGGACCTAGCGGGGGGGTACAATGAGCAGTTCTTC. Translated: CASSLDLAGGYNEQFF.

The chain uses TRBV7-6 and TRBJ1-2; 8 nucleotides line up with TRBD1. This CDR3 has 16 amino acids. From germline, CDR1 is SGHVS and CDR2 FNYEAQ. Losses at the gene ends were 4 bases for V and 4 bases for J; bases not matched to a gene: 11. The CDR3 is CASSSETGAAGYGYTF. CDR3 nucleotide sequence: TGTGCCAGCAGCTCCGAGACAGGGGCAGCGGGCTATGGCTACACCTTC.

V gene TRBV7-9 combines with J gene TRBJ1-1, with D unresolved. CDR1 is SEHNR, CDR2 FQNEAQ, per germline (reference sequence). V was pared by 2 bases and J by 2 bases, with 9 bases between. The CDR3 covers 14 residues. The CDR3 protein is CASSLLITNTEAFF. The CDR3 DNA reads as TGTGCCAGCAGCTTACTCATTACCAACACTGAAGCTTTCTTT.

V is TRBV5-1 and J is TRBJ1-1; no firm D call. The V end lost 5 bases, the J end lost 0 bases, and 14 bases lay between the germline ends. The germline V gene encodes CDR1 SGHRS and CDR2 YFSETQ. This CDR3 region has 15 residues. The CDR3, as DNA: TGCGCCAGCAGTCGATCCGGTGAAATGAACACTGAAGCTTTCTTT. Amino acids: CASSRSGEMNTEAFF.

The chain uses TRBV7-9 and TRBJ2-2; D ambiguous. The V gene's germline CDR1 is SEHNR and CDR2 FQNEAQ (reference sequence). This CDR3 is 15 amino acids long. Trimming shortened V by 3 bases and J by 0 bases, and 8 bases separated the two germline ends. CDR3 loop: CASSFNAANTGELFF. CDR3 coding DNA: TGTGCCAGCAGCTTCAACGCCGCGAACACCGGGGAGCTGTTTTTT.

This clone has a handful of counts. The chain is built from TRBV18 and TRBJ1-2; unclear D gene. Trimming took 4 bases from V and 2 from J, leaving 5 bases between them. Germline V gene data show CDR1 as KGHSH and CDR2 as LQKENI. CDR3 length: 12 residues. The CDR3 DNA reads TGTGCCAGCTCACTCAAGAACTATGGCTACACCTTC. Translated, it gives CASSLKNYGYTF.